Presented here are 24 T cell receptor beta chains from one specimen sequenced in a study of cytomegalovirus exposure and HLA in healthy donors. PCR primers comprised 60 Vbeta and 13 Jbeta primers. Sequencing used immunoSEQ multiplex PCR; TCRdb keeps in-frame clones, though not all of them. This sample carries about 150,000 clones, 70% to 90% of them seen once, and the ten largest clones take 2.5% to 3%. The sequenced sample consisted of PBMCs. The receptors originated from a man aged 25 to 40 in good health and CMV-seropositive.

This chain links TRBV15 with TRBJ2-4, with 8 nucleotides matching TRBD2. Per the germline V gene, CDR1 is LNHNV and CDR2 is YYDKDF (reference sequence). The CDR3 has 16 residues. Losses at the gene ends were 5 bases for V and 5 bases for J; bases not matched to a gene: 11. The CDR3 spells CATSGPGLVGENIQYF. CDR3 in DNA: TGTGCCACCAGCGGACCGGGACTAGTGGGGGAAAACATTCAGTACTTC.

The V and J genes are TRBV18 and TRBJ2-3; D is perhaps TRBD1 (5 bases). Germline CDR1 KGHSH, CDR2 LQKENI. Trimming stripped 1 base from V and 0 bases from J, with 14 bases between. This CDR3 contains 17 residues. CDR3 sequence (DNA): TGTGCCAGCTCACCACAGACAGCCCTCTCTAGCACAGATACGCAGTATTTT. Translating it yields CASSPQTALSSTDTQYF.

The chain combines TRBV20-1 with TRBJ1-1; no definite D call. The CDR3 is 11 amino acids. V was pared by 3 bases and J by 9 bases, with 11 bases between. Germline values: CDR1 DFQATT, CDR2 SNEGSKA (reference sequence). The CDR3 protein is CSASFSGKAFF. The CDR3 DNA sequence: TGCAGTGCTAGTTTTTCAGGAAAAGCTTTCTTT.

The CDR3: CALAPNTGELFF. CDR3 sequence (DNA): TGTGCTTTGGCACCGAACACCGGGGAGCTGTTTTTT. The genes are TRBV7-9 and TRBJ2-2; D gene uncertain. CDR3 size: 12 residues. Germline V lookup: CDR1 SEHNR, CDR2 FQNEAQ (reference sequence).

The chain joins TRBV6-5 to TRBJ2-7; 10 bases align to TRBD1. Germline trimming cut 5 bases from V and 3 bases from J; bases unmatched to any gene: 4. Germline V gene data show CDR1 as MNHEY and CDR2 as SVGAGI. The CDR3 has 14 amino acids. Written as DNA, the CDR3 is TGTGCCAGCAGTGCCGGGACAGGGGTCTACGAGCAGTACTTC. Translating it yields CASSAGTGVYEQYF.

This clone showed up many times. The rearrangement links TRBV12-5 to TRBJ2-7; TRBD1 aligns across 10 bases. The J segment lost 6 bases and the V segment lost 6 bases, leaving 8 bases of the junction unmatched. Germline V gene sequence: CDR1 LGHNT, CDR2 FRNRAP. This CDR3 spans 14 amino acids. The CDR3 region has the DNA TGTGCTAGTGGGCCCGGGACAGGGGCGGGCGAGCAGTACTTC. Its translation: CASGPGTGAGEQYF.

The chain links TRBV11-2 to TRBJ1-1; D not certain. The CDR3 contains 13 residues. Deletions cut 3 bases from V and 1 base from J, with 6 bases between. Per germline, CDR1 SGHAT and CDR2 FQNNGV. This CDR3 reads CASSFPRNTEAFF. CDR3 DNA: TGTGCCAGCAGCTTCCCCAGGAACACTGAAGCTTTCTTT.

This clone was detected only once. The chain links TRBV9 to TRBJ2-1, with 10 bases matching TRBD1. The germline V gene has CDR1 SGDLS and CDR2 YYNGEE. The junction had 4 bases not matched to a gene; V was cut back by 0 bases and J by 7 bases. This CDR3 comprises 15 residues. CDR3 region: CASSVEGTGANEQFF. The CDR3 DNA sequence: TGTGCCAGCAGCGTAGAAGGGACAGGGGCGAATGAGCAGTTCTTC.

The V gene is TRBV4-3, the J gene TRBJ1-5; 7 positions agree with TRBD1. Per the germline V gene, CDR1 is LGHNA and CDR2 is YSLEER. V was clipped by 6 bases and J by 8 bases; unmatched bases: 16. The CDR3 spans 16 residues. The CDR3: CASSTSEGARRKPQHF. DNA of the CDR3: TGCGCCAGCAGTACTTCAGAGGGGGCGCGACGGAAGCCCCAGCATTTT.

This clone has only a few counts. The chain has TRBV5-1 and TRBJ1-1, with D possibly matching TRBD1 (5 bases). The CDR3 is made up of 13 amino acids. Trimming cost V 0 bases and J 7 bases, with 10 bases left between them. In germline, CDR1 is SGHRS, CDR2 YFSETQ. CDR3 nucleotide sequence: TGCGCCAGCAGCTTGGGACAGTTGGGTGAAGCTTTCTTT. Encoded protein: CASSLGQLGEAFF.

The gene calls are TRBV7-2 and TRBJ2-3; the match to TRBD2 covers 9 bases. V shed 8 bases and J 2 bases; nucleotides not matched to a gene: 2. Germline values: CDR1 SGHTA, CDR2 FQGNSA. This CDR3 has 13 residues. This CDR3 reads CASRGRVTDTQYF. The CDR3 region has the DNA TGTGCCAGCCGCGGGAGGGTCACAGATACGCAGTATTTT.

This clone was seen only a few times. The chain employs TRBV5-1 and TRBJ1-1; 7 positions match TRBD1. The CDR3 has 14 residues. Trimming at V came to 2 bases and at J to 4 bases, leaving 5 bases not matched to a gene. CDR1 is SGHRS and CDR2 is YFSETQ in the germline V gene. This CDR3 reads CASSLEGAGTEAFF. The DNA of the CDR3 is TGCGCCAGCAGCTTAGAGGGGGCCGGCACTGAAGCTTTCTTT. The whole variable domain, filled in from reference TRBV5-1 and TRBJ1-1, reads KAGVTQTPRYLIKTRGQQVTLSCSPISGHRSVSWYQQTPGQGLQFLFEYFSETQRNKGNFPGRFSGRQFSNSRSEMNVSTLELGDSALYLCASSLEGAGTEAFFGQGTRLTVV.

Only a few counts were recorded for this clone. The genes are TRBV5-8 and TRBJ1-3; no clear D. Trimming cost V 4 bases and J 0 bases, with 14 bases left between them. CDR1 and CDR2 (germline): SGHTS, YDEGEE. The CDR3 sequence is 16 residues long. CDR3 sequence (DNA): TGTGCCAGCAGCCCCGGGGTTATATCCTCTGGAAACACCATATATTTT. Protein sequence: CASSPGVISSGNTIYF.

The V gene is TRBV5-1, the J gene TRBJ2-1; 13 bases agree with TRBD2. V shed 5 bases and J 9 bases; nucleotides not matched to a gene: 5. Germline CDR1 SGHRS, CDR2 YFSETQ. The CDR3 extends over 14 amino acids. The CDR3 DNA is TGCGCCAGCAGATCTGGACTAGCGGGAGCTGAGCAGTTCTTC. It specifies CASRSGLAGAEQFF.

The rearrangement joins TRBV29-1 to TRBJ2-6; TRBD1 matches at 10 bases. V shed 6 bases, J shed 0 bases, and the junction held 5 bases outside the gene matches. CDR1 and CDR2 (germline): SQVTM, ANQGSEA. The CDR3 extends over 16 amino acids. The CDR3 nucleotides are TGCAGCGTGGGGACAGGGGTCTTCTCTGGGGCCAACGTCCTGACTTTC. Protein: CSVGTGVFSGANVLTF.

This clone was detected only once. Within the sample, other DNA sequences also encode this same CDR3. This chain connects TRBV18 to TRBJ1-1; D not resolved. This CDR3 has 13 amino acids. V gave up 3 bases and J gave up 1 base, with 6 bases separating them. CDR1 and CDR2 (germline): KGHSH, LQKENI. The DNA for the CDR3 is TGTGCCAGCTCACCTGGGCAGAACACTGAAGCTTTCTTT. Translation: CASSPGQNTEAFF. The variable domain in full, with the rest retrieved from reference TRBV18 and TRBJ1-1, is NAGVMQNPRHLVRRRGQEARLRCSPMKGHSHVYWYRQLPEEGLKFMVYLQKENIIDESGMPKERFSAEFPKEGPSILRIQQVVRGDSAAYFCASSPGQNTEAFFGQGTRLTVV.

J is TRBJ2-5 and V is TRBV7-2; perhaps TRBD2 as D (5 bases). Matching the DNA end better, TRBJ2-7 makes the J call doubtful. Germline V gene sequence: CDR1 SGHTA, CDR2 FQGNSA. The CDR3 runs 13 residues. The CDR3 nucleotides are TGTGCCAGCAGCTTACGGGGTCGATTCGAGCAGTACTTC. Protein sequence: CASSLRGRFEQYF.

The CDR3 coding sequence is TGTGCCAGCAGCCTAATGGGGGGGACGGCCTACGAGCAGTACGTC. Protein: CASSLMGGTAYEQYV. V gene TRBV6-6 combines with J gene TRBJ2-7, with TRBD2 identical over 7 bases. The junction had 10 bases not matched to a gene; V was cut back by 6 bases and J by 2 bases. The CDR3 sequence is 15 residues long. In germline, CDR1 is MNHNY, CDR2 SVGAGI (reference sequence).

The CDR3 reads CASSLDAAINEKLFF. Here the CDR3 DNA reads TGTGCCAGCAGCTTAGACGCGGCCATTAATGAAAAACTGTTTTTT. The chain joins TRBV7-9 to TRBJ1-4; no clear D. The ends were cut back, 1 base at V and 4 bases at J, with 10 bases in the middle. The CDR3 length is 15 residues. CDR1 and CDR2 (germline): SEHNR, FQNEAQ (reference sequence).

The chain employs TRBV14 and TRBJ1-2; D remains unclear. Germline CDR1 SGHDN, CDR2 FVKESK. This CDR3 spans 17 amino acids. The V and J ends lost 0 bases and 4 bases respectively, with 18 bases between them. The CDR3 nucleotides are TGTGCCAGCAGCCAAGAAAGAGGGAGGTTAGGTTTCTATGGCTACACCTTC. It codes for CASSQERGRLGFYGYTF.

This clone showed up just a few times. This CDR3 is CARREEGNEQFF. DNA of the CDR3: TGTGCCAGACGCGAGGAGGGCAATGAGCAGTTCTTC. This chain connects TRBV2 to TRBJ2-1; the D gene is possibly TRBD2 (6 bases). The CDR3 spans 12 residues. V lost 9 bases to trimming and J lost 6 bases, with 12 bases between them. CDR1 SNHLY and CDR2 FYNNEI come from the germline V gene.

This chain connects TRBV29-1 to TRBJ2-1; 9 bases line up with TRBD2. J gave up 14 bases and V 0 bases, and 11 bases lay outside the gene matches. This CDR3 is 14 amino acids long. The V gene's germline CDR1 is SQVTM and CDR2 ANQGSEA. For the CDR3, the DNA is TGCAGCGTTGAAGAAGGCGGGGGGGGGCCGCTAGAGTTCTTC. It codes for CSVEEGGGGPLEFF.

This chain connects TRBV9 to TRBJ2-3; weak D call: TRBD2 (6 bases). This CDR3 has 15 amino acids. Per germline, CDR1 SGDLS and CDR2 YYNGEE. The V gene lost 0 bases and the J gene lost 3 bases, with 11 bases spanning the gap. This chain's CDR3 is CASSVAGGRTDTQYF. For the CDR3, the DNA is TGTGCCAGCAGCGTAGCTGGGGGGAGGACAGATACGCAGTATTTT.

The V and J genes are TRBV7-9 and TRBJ2-4, with a tentative D call TRBD1 (6 bases). Germline assignment: CDR1 SEHNR and CDR2 FQNEAQ (reference sequence). The CDR3 totals 16 residues. V lost 5 bases, J lost 1 base, and 15 bases lay in between. The CDR3 region is CASSHWTVKAKNIQYF. The CDR3 DNA sequence: TGTGCCAGCAGCCACTGGACAGTAAAGGCCAAAAACATTCAGTACTTC.